This entry is about one TCR beta chain. The target antigen is unknown. TCRdb keeps only in-frame clones here, not all; method: immunoSEQ multiplex PCR. Seen here are some 90,000 clones, under 95% observed once, and the top ten hold 3% to 3.5%. The source of the sample is a study of OX40 agonist ivuxolimab in advanced cancers. In germline, CDR1 is SGHAT, CDR2 FQNNGV. The germline V and J ends were trimmed by 1 base and 4 bases, with 14 bases remaining between them. The CDR3 covers 16 residues. Notes on the study in general: With doses of 0.1-3.0 mg/kg, partial responders showed among the lowest clonal expansion.

The sequencing used CD4+ or CD8+ T cells sorted from blood, collected in a trial of the OX40 agonist ivuxolimab. The genes are TRBV11-2 and TRBJ1-5; weak D call: TRBD1 (5 bases). This receptor was identified in an adult with an advanced solid tumor such as melanoma, head and neck, liver or kidney cancer. The CDR3: CASSLVGGDPNQPQHF. Here the CDR3 DNA reads TGTGCCAGCAGCTTAGTTGGGGGGGACCCTAATCAGCCCCAGCATTTT.